The 23 T cell receptor beta chains below were found in one sample sequenced in a study of CD8+ T cells in alopecia areata. Sequencing used cDNA as its template, made by extracting RNA and reverse transcribing it. TCRdb's table, derived via immunoSEQ multiplex PCR, lists solely in-frame clones and lacks some. The table records hundreds of thousands of clones, about three fifths of them present only once. Sequences were derived from CD4+ T cells sorted from blood, sampled at week 0. The origin of the receptors is a human donor with alopecia areata.

The chain combines TRBV7-9 with TRBJ2-7; perhaps TRBD2 as D (6 bases). Between the trimmed V and J ends, which lost 4 bases and 6 bases, there was a span of 13 bases. Germline V gene lookup returns CDR1 SEHNR and CDR2 FQNEAQ (reference sequence). The CDR3 totals 13 residues. CDR3 DNA sequence: TGTGCCAGCAGCTCACCGGACTACCCCGAGCAGTACTTC. Protein: CASSSPDYPEQYF.

The chain recombines TRBV2 with TRBJ2-7; D uncertain. V gave up 9 bases and J gave up 4 bases, with 10 bases separating them. CDR1 SNHLY and CDR2 FYNNEI come from the germline V gene. The length of the CDR3 is 11 residues. The CDR3 loop reads CASLGWYEQYF. The CDR3 DNA reads as TGTGCCAGTCTCGGATGGTACGAGCAGTACTTC.

This chain uses TRBV18 with TRBJ2-3; D remains ambiguous. CDR1 is KGHSH, CDR2 LQKENI, per germline. Trimming pared 0 bases from V and 1 base from J, leaving 8 bases between. This CDR3 is built from 15 residues. CDR3 sequence (DNA): TGTGCCAGCTCACCACCGGCCACGGGCACAGATACGCAGTATTTT. Translated, it gives CASSPPATGTDTQYF.

The chain joins TRBV25-1 to TRBJ2-7; tentative D call: TRBD1 (6 bases). The germline CDR1 and CDR2 sequences are MGHDK and SYGVNS. Trimming removed 3 bases at V and 5 bases at J, with 8 bases between. The CDR3 extends over 12 amino acids. DNA of the CDR3: TGTGCCAGCAGTGACAGGGGACACGAGCAGTACTTC. Translation gives CASSDRGHEQYF.

This chain joins TRBV2 and TRBJ2-6; TRBD1 agrees at 7 bases. The CDR3 is 17 residues long. The trim removed 5 bases at V and 3 bases at J, leaving 10 bases unmatched. Germline CDR1 SNHLY, CDR2 FYNNEI. As DNA, the CDR3 is TGTGCCAGCAGTTCCGGGACAGTTCCCGGTGGGGCCAACGTCCTGACTTTC. It translates to CASSSGTVPGGANVLTF. Combining the CDR3 with reference TRBV2 and TRBJ2-6 gives the whole variable domain EPEVTQTPSHQVTQMGQEVILRCVPISNHLYFYWYRQILGQKVEFLVSFYNNEISEKSEIFDDQFSVERPDGSNFTLKIRSTKLEDSAMYFCASSSGTVPGGANVLTFGAGSRLTVL.

This rearrangement joins TRBV7-2 to TRBJ2-1; 10 positions agree with TRBD2. J lost 13 bases, V lost 5 bases, and 8 bases had no gene match. CDR3 size: 13 residues. In germline, CDR1 is SGHTA, CDR2 FQGNSA. The CDR3 nucleotides read TGTGCCAGCAGCCAGAATAGCGGGAGGTCACAGTTCTTC. Translated, it gives CASSQNSGRSQFF.

The chain recombines TRBV29-1 with TRBJ1-5, with D uncertain. The CDR3 runs 14 residues. V shed 4 bases and J shed 0 bases, with 10 bases lying between them. Germline-derived CDR1 and CDR2 are SQVTM and ANQGSEA. The CDR3 DNA reads TGCAGCGTTGTAGATGGATTTAGCAATCAGCCCCAGCATTTT. Translating gives CSVVDGFSNQPQHF.

The J gene is TRBJ2-1, the V gene TRBV7-6, with TRBD2 as a possible D gene (6 bases). The CDR3 is 12 amino acids. V was shortened by 2 bases and J by 11 bases, with 10 bases between the two germline ends. Germline assignment: CDR1 SGHVS and CDR2 FNYEAQ. The CDR3 spells CASSLSGEKQFF. The CDR3 bases are TGTGCCAGCAGCTTATCGGGGGAGAAGCAGTTCTTC.

J is TRBJ1-4 and V is TRBV18; D may be TRBD1 (5 bases). Germline V gives CDR1 KGHSH, CDR2 LQKENI. The V gene lost 3 bases and the J gene lost 4 bases, with 6 bases spanning the gap. CDR3 length equals 13 residues. The CDR3 DNA is TGTGCCAGCTCACCGGGGCTTAATGAAAAACTGTTTTTT. As protein: CASSPGLNEKLFF.

The chain is built from TRBV11-2 and TRBJ1-1; D not certain. Germline CDR1 is SGHAT and CDR2 is FQNNGV. V was cut by 5 bases and J by 8 bases, with 9 bases left in between. The CDR3 contains 11 residues. CDR3 amino acids: CASSPVVEAFF. CDR3 sequence (DNA): TGTGCCAGCAGCCCTGTAGTGGAAGCTTTCTTT.

The chain uses TRBV4-2 and TRBJ2-1, with 8 bases aligning to TRBD1. The CDR3 has 15 residues. CDR1 LGHNA and CDR2 YNFKEQ come from the germline V gene. Trimming removed 0 bases from V and 10 bases from J; junction bases left unmatched: 8. The CDR3 region is CASSQDRNRGDEQFF. In DNA, the CDR3 is TGTGCCAGCAGCCAAGACCGGAACAGGGGGGACGAGCAGTTCTTC.

The rearrangement uses TRBV5-6 and TRBJ2-3; 9 bases line up with TRBD2. Germline V CDR1 and CDR2: SGHDT, YYEEEE. The trim removed 6 bases at V and 7 bases at J, leaving 9 bases unmatched. The CDR3 contains 14 residues. CDR3 residues: CASTPSGIRHTQYF. The DNA of the CDR3 is TGTGCCAGCACCCCTAGCGGGATACGGCATACGCAGTATTTT.

The chain joins TRBV5-1 to TRBJ2-5; 8 nucleotides match TRBD1. The CDR3 has 15 residues. Losses at the gene ends were 0 bases for V and 3 bases for J; bases not matched to a gene: 4. Germline CDR1 SGHRS, CDR2 YFSETQ. The CDR3 reads CASSLDPGGEETQYF. The CDR3 DNA reads TGCGCCAGCAGCTTGGATCCAGGGGGCGAAGAGACCCAGTACTTC.

The chain carries TRBV6-5 and TRBJ2-7; D remains ambiguous. This CDR3 spans 15 amino acids. V lost 2 bases to trimming and J lost 0 bases, with 11 bases between them. Per the germline V gene, CDR1 is MNHEY and CDR2 is SVGAGI. CDR3 region: CASSYGPKSSYEQYF. The DNA of the CDR3 is TGTGCCAGCAGTTACGGGCCCAAAAGCTCCTACGAGCAGTACTTC.

J is TRBJ2-1 and V is TRBV2, with D possibly TRBD1 on 5 matching bases. Germline CDR1 is SNHLY and CDR2 is FYNNEI. The length of the CDR3 is 15 residues. V lost 2 bases and J 8 bases, leaving 16 bases between the germline ends. The chain's CDR3 is CASSERSQGGDEQFF. Written as DNA, the CDR3 is TGTGCCAGCAGTGAAAGGAGTCAGGGTGGCGATGAGCAGTTCTTC.

Only a few counts were recorded for this clone. V is TRBV2 and J is TRBJ2-7; no clear D. Trimming left V 3 bases short and J 4 bases short, with 7 bases between. The CDR3 extends over 12 amino acids. Per germline, CDR1 SNHLY and CDR2 FYNNEI. CDR3 in DNA: TGTGCCAGCAGTGACCGCGGTTACGAGCAGTACTTC. It yields the protein CASSDRGYEQYF.

The J gene is TRBJ1-1, the V gene TRBV6-5; 7 positions agree with TRBD1. Looked up from germline, CDR1 is MNHEY and CDR2 is SVGAGI. The length of the CDR3 is 16 residues. Unmatched junction bases numbered 10, after V lost 4 bases and J lost 2 bases. CDR3: CASSSQRQGGNTEAFF. In nucleotides, the CDR3 is TGTGCCAGCAGTTCACAACGACAGGGAGGTAACACTGAAGCTTTCTTT.

The chain recombines TRBV29-1 with TRBJ2-7, with 9 bases matching TRBD1. This CDR3 is 14 amino acids long. J lost 5 bases, V lost 2 bases, and 7 bases had no gene match. CDR1 and CDR2 (germline): SQVTM, ANQGSEA. The CDR3 region is CSVEILGQGNEQYF. The CDR3 region has the DNA TGCAGCGTTGAAATTTTGGGACAGGGTAACGAGCAGTACTTC.

The chain carries TRBV30 and TRBJ2-7; D perhaps matches TRBD2 (5 bases). The length of the CDR3 is 13 residues. In germline, CDR1 is GTSNPN, CDR2 SVGIG (reference sequence). With 3 bases removed from V and 1 base from J, the gap between germline ends came to 10 bases. This chain's CDR3 is CAWSEGSSYEQYF. CDR3 coding DNA: TGTGCCTGGAGCGAGGGCTCGTCCTACGAGCAGTACTTC.

This sequence joins TRBV6-1 and TRBJ1-5; D call uncertain. Trimming stripped 5 bases from V and 5 bases from J, with 7 bases between. The germline V gene has CDR1 MNHNS and CDR2 SASEGT. CDR3 length: 12 amino acids. The CDR3 loop reads CASSFGDQPQHF. CDR3 bases: TGTGCCAGCAGTTTCGGGGATCAGCCCCAGCATTTT.

The chain has TRBV6-5 and TRBJ2-3; the D is unclear. CDR3 length: 13 amino acids. V lost 4 bases to trimming and J lost 6 bases, with 11 bases between them. Germline V gives CDR1 MNHEY, CDR2 SVGAGI. Here the CDR3 DNA reads TGTGCCAGCAGTTCCTCCTGGACGGATACGCAGTATTTT. Its protein is CASSSSWTDTQYF.

The rearrangement joins TRBV6-1 to TRBJ1-5; possible D gene TRBD1, 6 bases. The CDR3 is made up of 15 amino acids. Germline-derived CDR1 and CDR2 are MNHNS and SASEGT. Trimming removed 6 bases at V and 1 base at J, with 13 bases between. The CDR3 nucleotides read TGTGCCAGCAGAGTAAACAGGGAGAGCAATCAGCCCCAGCATTTT. It specifies CASRVNRESNQPQHF.

There are a few counts of this clone. This chain joins TRBV30 and TRBJ2-3; D perhaps matches TRBD1 (6 bases). The germline gives CDR1 GTSNPN, CDR2 SVGIG (reference sequence). Trimming shortened V by 4 bases and J by 8 bases, and 13 bases separated the two germline ends. The CDR3 spans 12 residues. CDR3 bases: TGTGCCTGGAAGCAGACAGGCTTTACGCAGTATTTT. Translating it yields CAWKQTGFTQYF.